The next 2 T cell receptor beta chains were all read from a single sample in a study of blood T cell repertoires in COVID-19. Here immunoSEQ multiplex PCR was the method, and the copy in TCRdb shows in-frame clones only, minus some. The sample has some 220,000 clones, around 81% seen once. The sample was peripheral blood. The receptors derive from a woman between 65 and 79 years old with acute or convalescent COVID-19.

This clone was detected only a few times. The chain uses TRBV14 and TRBJ2-2, with TRBD2 matching 14 bases. This CDR3 comprises 19 residues. Germline CDR1 reads SGHDN; CDR2 reads FVKESK. J was trimmed by 1 base and V by 1 base; bases with no gene match: 5. The CDR3 spells CASSQAQGLAGVNTGELFF. Written as DNA, the CDR3 is TGTGCCAGCAGCCAAGCACAGGGACTAGCGGGGGTGAACACCGGGGAGCTGTTTTTT. The full variable domain, completed using reference TRBV14 and TRBJ2-2, is EAGVTQFPSHSVIEKGQTVTLRCDPISGHDNLYWYRRVMGKEIKFLLHFVKESKQDESGMPNNRFLAERTGGTYSTLKVQPAELEDSGVYFCASSQAQGLAGVNTGELFFGEGSRLTVL.

This sequence joins TRBV11-2 and TRBJ2-7; D not resolved. Trimming stripped 0 bases from V and 1 base from J, with 7 bases between. Germline assignment: CDR1 SGHAT and CDR2 FQNNGV. The CDR3 consists of 14 residues. This chain's CDR3 is CASSLDVLSYEQYF. The CDR3 DNA follows: TGTGCCAGCAGCTTAGACGTCTTGTCCTACGAGCAGTACTTC.